This TCR beta chain was captured in a study of T cells in Graves' hyperthyroidism and ophthalmopathy (dated by TCRdb to between 2019 and 2020). Broadly, across the study: Peripheral blood was sampled at the time of initial diagnosis, prior to any treatment. TCR V-J signatures able to tell the groups apart were searched for in a discovery cohort of 100 or so patients, of whom fewer than 45 had Graves' ophthalmopathy and roughly 59 had stable Graves' hyperthyroidism. Prospective prediction of ophthalmopathy was tested in an independent validation cohort of approximately 19 hyperthyroidism patients and 17 patients who later progressed to ophthalmopathy. The approximately 98 discovery patients were randomly divided into training and test sets at a 7:3 ratio. Thyroid tissue and blood T-cell repertoires from six Graves' hyperthyroidism patients were also compared in the study. Following sampling, methimazole starting at 30 mg daily was given to hyperthyroidism patients, and high-dose intravenous methylprednisolone was given to ophthalmopathy patients. According to the paper, TCR Vbeta CDR3 sequencing was carried out on over 130 peripheral blood samples, which came from some 41 ophthalmopathy, roughly 75 hyperthyroidism and some 17 progressor patients.

A patient counted as having stable Graves' hyperthyroidism if no progression to ophthalmopathy occurred over 18 months of follow-up. Hyperthyroidism patients were newly diagnosed, with disease duration under 2 months, and aged 18 to 65 years. Any patient with an uncontrolled infection, another autoimmune disease, pregnancy or lactation was excluded. Diagnoses were established on the basis of clinical symptoms, serum thyroxine and TRAb, thyroid ultrasound, and orbital computed tomography. PBMCs were separated from 10 ml of fresh peripheral blood using Ficoll-Paque density gradient centrifugation. Trizol reagent was used to extract total RNA, and RNA quality was then checked on an Agilent 2100 Bioanalyzer. Amplification of TCR beta CDR3 regions was carried out from RNA transcripts. The TCR CDR3 was subjected to a first round of RT-PCR using the HTBI primer set and the Qiagen OneStep RT-PCR kit. Libraries were constructed in a second round of multiplex PCR, after which size selection and purification were performed. Paired-end sequencing of the libraries was performed with 100 bp reads on an Illumina HiSeq2000. On the study's bioinformatics: SOAPnuke was used to process the raw data, with reads discarded if the reads contained adapters or uncalled bases, had a mean Phred below 15, or lacked an exact constant-primer or identifier match. COPE v1.2.5 was used to merge the high-quality paired reads, and each unique nucleotide sequence was defined as a clonotype. Clonotypes were aligned to IMGT TRBV, TRBD and TRBJ reference segments using MiTCR v1.1. The analysis included only V-J combinations with a frequency above 0.0001, which together covered approximately 99% of the repertoires. The TCS score was defined as the ratio of F50 (clonal expansion) to E x V (chaos), calculated using BLOSUM62-based TCRdist between CDR3 peptides within each V-J. Welch's t-statistics and random forest reduced some 510 V-J features to 13, which were used in a naive Bayes classifier (R e1071). Using fastp trimming at Q25 and MiXCR clonotype assembly, TCRdb reanalyzed the public sequencing data and kept in-frame beta chains. Every entry covers one CDR3 protein and lists the most common genes and DNA from its rows. TCRdb, rather than the study authors, made the V and J calls. Present in this sample are a few hundred thousand distinct CDR3 sequences, roughly an eighth of which were seen just once. 4% to 6.5% of the sample is in the top ten clones.

Study-level results and caveats: No statistical method was used to set the sample size in advance, and investigators knew the group allocation. In validation, the model predicted progression to ophthalmopathy a median of roughly 6.5 months before onset, with about 67% sensitivity and roughly 72% specificity. In cross-validation, a model built on a 13 V-J signature told ophthalmopathy apart from stable hyperthyroidism with 85% to 90% sensitivity and about 81% specificity, and in testing the same model reached 80%/75%. Most expanded thyroid clonotypes (frequency above 0.001) were also detected in blood, suggesting blood repertoires may reflect thyroid immune responses.

This clonotype was seen repeatedly, ten times or more. Its antigen is unknown. Base quality data are lacking; no much larger clone is found one base away. The receptor was derived from a woman between 18 and 29 years old with Graves' hyperthyroidism. The sequenced material came from blood.

The CDR3 reads CAWSATGFYGYTF. The sequence in DNA is TGTGCCTGGAGTGCAACTGGATTCTATGGCTACACCTTC. This chain joins TRBV30 to TRBJ1-2; no D gene can be assigned with confidence. A distance of 10 bases separates the germline ends of V and J, which lose 1 base and 4 bases respectively. From cysteine to phenylalanine, the CDR3 is 13 amino acids long. Only the CDR3 DNA is retained, 39 bases long and in frame from the first base. CDR1 and CDR2 are read off the germline V gene (reference sequence) as GTSNPN and SVGIG.